This TCR beta chain came from a study of blood T cells in healthy people across ages. RNA extraction gave at least 5.5 micrograms of total RNA per sample. Primers used in a second PCR of roughly 6 to 11 cycles were a sample-barcoded 5' primer and a J-beta primer mix. Tags on each cDNA molecule came from a template-switch adaptor with 12 random nucleotides. MiXCR, run by TCRdb on the 5' RACE reads, gives a single entry per CDR3 protein. The data show more than 700,000 distinct CDR3 sequences, roughly 46% seen once. Points from the study as a whole: Diversity of TCR beta per million T cells declined in a roughly linear way with age.

This clonotype occurred a few times. Its specificity is unknown. CDR1 and CDR2 (germline): LGHDT, YNNKEL (reference sequence). This CDR3 comprises 16 residues. Germline trimming cut 4 bases from V and 2 bases from J; bases unmatched to any gene: 6. The sequencing sample was made of blood. This TCR was recovered from a man of 80 years or more in good health. J is TRBJ2-1 and V is TRBV3-1; TRBD2 matches at 9 bases. The CDR3 region has the DNA TGTGCCAGCAGCCTCTTTAGCGGGAGAGCCTACAATGAGCAGTTCTTC. Translating it yields CASSLFSGRAYNEQFF.